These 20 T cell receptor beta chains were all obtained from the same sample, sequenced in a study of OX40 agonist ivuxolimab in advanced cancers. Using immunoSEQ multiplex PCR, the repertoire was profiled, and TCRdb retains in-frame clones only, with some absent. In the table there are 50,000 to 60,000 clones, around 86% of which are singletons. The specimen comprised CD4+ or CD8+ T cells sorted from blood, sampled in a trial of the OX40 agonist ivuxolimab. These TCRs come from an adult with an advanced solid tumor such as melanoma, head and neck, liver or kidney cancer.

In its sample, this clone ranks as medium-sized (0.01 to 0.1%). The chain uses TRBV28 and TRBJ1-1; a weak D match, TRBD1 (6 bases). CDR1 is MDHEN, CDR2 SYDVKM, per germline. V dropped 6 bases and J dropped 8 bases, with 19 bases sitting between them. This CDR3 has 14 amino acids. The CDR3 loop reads CASRLSTGRLEAFF. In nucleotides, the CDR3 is TGTGCCAGCAGGCTTAGTACAGGGAGGCTCGAAGCTTTCTTT. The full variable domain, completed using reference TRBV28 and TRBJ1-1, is DVKVTQSSRYLVKRTGEKVFLECVQDMDHENMFWYRQDPGLGLRLIYFSYDVKMKEKGDIPEGYSVSREKKERFSLILESASTNQTSMYLCASRLSTGRLEAFFGQGTRLTVV.

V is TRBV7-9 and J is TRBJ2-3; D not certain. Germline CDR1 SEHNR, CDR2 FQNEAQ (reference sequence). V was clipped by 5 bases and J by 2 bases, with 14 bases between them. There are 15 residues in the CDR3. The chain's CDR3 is CASSPNSPDTDTQYF. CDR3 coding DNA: TGTGCCAGCAGCCCTAACTCCCCGGACACAGATACGCAGTATTTT. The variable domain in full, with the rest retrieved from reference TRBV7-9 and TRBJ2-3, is DTGVSQNPRHKITKRGQNVTFRCDPISEHNRLYWYRQTLGQGPEFLTYFQNEAQLEKSRLLSDRFSAERPKGSFSTLEIQRTEQGDSAMYLCASSPNSPDTDTQYFGPGTRLTVL.

DNA of the CDR3: TGTGCCAGCAGCTTAGTGGGCACCAAGACCCAGTACTTC. Encoded protein: CASSLVGTKTQYF. The chain is built from TRBV7-9 and TRBJ2-5; D gene ambiguous. V gave up 1 base and J gave up 6 bases, with 9 bases separating them. CDR3 length: 13 residues. Germline V gene data show CDR1 as SEHNR and CDR2 as FQNEAQ (reference sequence).

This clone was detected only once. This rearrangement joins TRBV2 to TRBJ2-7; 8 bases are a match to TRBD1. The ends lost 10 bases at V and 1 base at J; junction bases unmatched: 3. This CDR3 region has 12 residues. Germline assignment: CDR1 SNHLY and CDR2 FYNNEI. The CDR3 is CATRTGSYEQYF. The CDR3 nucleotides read TGTGCCACCAGGACAGGGTCCTACGAGCAGTACTTC.

CDR3 DNA: TGCGCCAGCAGCTTGCCGACTAGCGGAGGGGGGGAGCAGTACTTC. The encoded protein is CASSLPTSGGGEQYF. The rearrangement links TRBV5-1 to TRBJ2-7, with 9 nucleotides matching TRBD2. The germline gives CDR1 SGHRS, CDR2 YFSETQ. V lost 1 base and J lost 7; bases outside the gene matches: 9. The CDR3 runs to 15 residues.

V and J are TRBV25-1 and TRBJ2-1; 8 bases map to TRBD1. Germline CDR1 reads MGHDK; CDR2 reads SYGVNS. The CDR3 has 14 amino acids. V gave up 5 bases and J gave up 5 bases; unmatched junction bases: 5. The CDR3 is CASSKTGADNEQFF. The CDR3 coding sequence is TGTGCCAGCAGTAAGACAGGGGCGGACAATGAGCAGTTCTTC.

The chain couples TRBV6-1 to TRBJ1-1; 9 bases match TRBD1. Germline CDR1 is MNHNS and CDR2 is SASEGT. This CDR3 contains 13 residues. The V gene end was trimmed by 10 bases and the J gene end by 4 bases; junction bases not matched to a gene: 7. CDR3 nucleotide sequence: TGTGCCACCGGGACAGGGTTGGTCACTGAAGCTTTCTTT. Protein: CATGTGLVTEAFF.

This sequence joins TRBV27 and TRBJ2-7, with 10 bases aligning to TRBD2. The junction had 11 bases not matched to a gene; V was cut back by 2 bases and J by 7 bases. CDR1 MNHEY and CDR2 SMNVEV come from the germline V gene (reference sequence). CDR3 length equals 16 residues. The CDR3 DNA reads TGTGCCAGCAGTTTAGGGGCTAGCGGGAGAGGAGGGGAGCAGTACTTC. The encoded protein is CASSLGASGRGGEQYF.

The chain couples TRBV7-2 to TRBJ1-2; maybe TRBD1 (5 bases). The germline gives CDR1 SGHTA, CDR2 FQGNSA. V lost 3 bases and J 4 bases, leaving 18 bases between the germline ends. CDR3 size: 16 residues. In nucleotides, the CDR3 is TGTGCCAGCAGCTTTCAGTCCGTGGGGGTCTCCTATGGCTACACCTTC. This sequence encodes CASSFQSVGVSYGYTF.

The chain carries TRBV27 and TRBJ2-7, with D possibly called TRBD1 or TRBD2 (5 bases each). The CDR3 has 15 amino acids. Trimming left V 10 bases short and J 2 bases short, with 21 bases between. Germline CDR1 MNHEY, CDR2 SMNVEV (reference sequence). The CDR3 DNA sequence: TGTGCCATCGCCCATGCAGGGACCCCAACCTACGAGCAGTACTTC. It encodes CAIAHAGTPTYEQYF.

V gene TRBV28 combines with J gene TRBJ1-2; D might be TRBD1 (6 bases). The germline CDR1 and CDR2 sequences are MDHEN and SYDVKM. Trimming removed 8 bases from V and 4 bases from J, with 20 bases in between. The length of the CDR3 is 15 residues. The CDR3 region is CASGGGRPKTYGYTF. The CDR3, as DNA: TGTGCCAGCGGTGGGGGCAGACCTAAGACCTATGGCTACACCTTC.

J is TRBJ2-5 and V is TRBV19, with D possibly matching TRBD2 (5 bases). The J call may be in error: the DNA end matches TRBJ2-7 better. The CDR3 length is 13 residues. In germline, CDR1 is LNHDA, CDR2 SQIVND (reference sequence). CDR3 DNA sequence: TGTGCCAGTAGTATGGAGGCGACCTACGAGCAGTACTTC. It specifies CASSMEATYEQYF.

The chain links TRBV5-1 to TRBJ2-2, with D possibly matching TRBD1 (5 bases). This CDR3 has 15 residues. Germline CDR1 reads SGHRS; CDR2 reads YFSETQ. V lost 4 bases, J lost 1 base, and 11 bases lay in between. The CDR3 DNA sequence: TGCGCCAGCAGCGGGCAGCAGGGGAACACCGGGGAGCTGTTTTTT. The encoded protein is CASSGQQGNTGELFF.

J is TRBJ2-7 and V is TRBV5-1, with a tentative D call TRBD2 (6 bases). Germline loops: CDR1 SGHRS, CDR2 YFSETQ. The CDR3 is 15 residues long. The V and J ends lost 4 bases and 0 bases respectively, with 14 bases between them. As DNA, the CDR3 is TGCGCCAGCAGCGGAGGGACCGAGAGCTCCTACGAGCAGTACTTC. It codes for CASSGGTESSYEQYF. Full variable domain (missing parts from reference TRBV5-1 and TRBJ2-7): KAGVTQTPRYLIKTRGQQVTLSCSPISGHRSVSWYQQTPGQGLQFLFEYFSETQRNKGNFPGRFSGRQFSNSRSEMNVSTLELGDSALYLCASSGGTESSYEQYFGPGTRLTVT.

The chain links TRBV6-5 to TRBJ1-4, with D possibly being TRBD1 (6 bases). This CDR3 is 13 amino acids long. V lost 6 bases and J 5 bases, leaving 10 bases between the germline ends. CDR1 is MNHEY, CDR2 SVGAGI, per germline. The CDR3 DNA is TGTGCCAGCAGCTTGAGGGGGAATGAAAAACTGTTTTTT. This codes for CASSLRGNEKLFF.

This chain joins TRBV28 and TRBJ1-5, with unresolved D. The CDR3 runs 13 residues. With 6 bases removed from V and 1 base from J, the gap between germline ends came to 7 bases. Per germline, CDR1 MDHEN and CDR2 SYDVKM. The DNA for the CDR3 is TGTGCCAGCAGAACGGACAGCAATCAGCCCCAGCATTTT. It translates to CASRTDSNQPQHF.

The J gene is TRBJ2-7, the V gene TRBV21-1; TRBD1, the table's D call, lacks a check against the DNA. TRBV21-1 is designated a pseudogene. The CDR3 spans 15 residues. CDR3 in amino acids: CASSKFRDRPYEQYF. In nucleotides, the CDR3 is TGTGCCAGCAGCAAATTCCGGGACAGGCCCTACGAGCAGTACTTC.

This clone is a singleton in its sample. In DNA form, the CDR3 reads TGTGCCAGTAGTCCCTGGGACATCCGGGGGAGCTACGAGCAGTACTTC. Translation gives CASSPWDIRGSYEQYF. V is TRBV19 and J is TRBJ2-7, with D possibly called TRBD1 or TRBD2 (6 bases each). Trimming removed 5 bases at V and 3 bases at J, with 20 bases between. Germline lookup yields CDR1 LNHDA and CDR2 SQIVND (reference sequence). This CDR3 spans 16 amino acids.

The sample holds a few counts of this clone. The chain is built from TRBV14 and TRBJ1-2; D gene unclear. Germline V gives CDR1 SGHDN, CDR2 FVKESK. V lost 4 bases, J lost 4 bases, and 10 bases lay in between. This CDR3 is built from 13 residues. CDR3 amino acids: CASSPSDLYGYTF. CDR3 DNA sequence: TGTGCCAGCAGCCCGTCGGACCTCTATGGCTACACCTTC.

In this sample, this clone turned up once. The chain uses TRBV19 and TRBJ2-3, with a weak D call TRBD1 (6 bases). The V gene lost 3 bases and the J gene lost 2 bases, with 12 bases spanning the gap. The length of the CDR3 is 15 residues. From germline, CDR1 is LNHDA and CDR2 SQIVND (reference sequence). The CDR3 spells CASSILLGATDTQYF. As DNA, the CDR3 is TGTGCCAGTAGTATCCTGTTGGGGGCCACAGATACGCAGTATTTT.